This T cell receptor beta chain is drawn from a study of blood T cell repertoires in COVID-19. As for the study in general: The origin of the acute and convalescent COVID-19 samples was the United States, Italy and Spain. Sample material is recorded as cDNA or gDNA derived from T cells, B-cell-depleted T cells, or PBMCs.

The protocol was immunoSEQ multiplex PCR, while the TCRdb copy is restricted to in-frame clones and leaves out a portion. The repertoire has approximately 260,000 clones, 90% to 95% of them found once; the top ten carry approximately 2%. Participant-given clinical history determined each cohort assignment. The CDR3 runs to 12 residues. Germline CDR1 LNHDA, CDR2 SQIVND (reference sequence). V was shortened by 4 bases and J by 2 bases, with 5 bases between the two germline ends. Material for sequencing was PBMCs or T cells enriched from blood (not recorded which). The clonotype originates from a woman aged 18-30 years who had recovered from COVID-19. The chain uses TRBV19 and TRBJ1-2; no firm D call. CDR3: CASSRQNYGYTF. The CDR3 coding sequence is TGTGCCAGTAGTAGGCAGAACTATGGCTACACCTTC.